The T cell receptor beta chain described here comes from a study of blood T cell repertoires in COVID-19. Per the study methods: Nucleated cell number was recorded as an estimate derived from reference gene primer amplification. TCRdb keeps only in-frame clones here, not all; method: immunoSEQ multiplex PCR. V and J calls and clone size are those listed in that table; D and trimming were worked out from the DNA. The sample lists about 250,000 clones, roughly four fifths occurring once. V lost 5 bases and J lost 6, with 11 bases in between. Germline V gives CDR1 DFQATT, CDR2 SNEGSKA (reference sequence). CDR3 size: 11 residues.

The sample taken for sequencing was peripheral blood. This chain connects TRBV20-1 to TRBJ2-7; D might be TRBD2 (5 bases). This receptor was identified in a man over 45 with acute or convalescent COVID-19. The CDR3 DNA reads TGCAGTGCTCACATCGGAGGCGAGCAGTACTTC. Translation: CSAHIGGEQYF.